These 13 T cell receptor beta chains came from one sample sequenced in a study of T cells in Graves' hyperthyroidism and ophthalmopathy. The source material, RNA transcripts, was used to amplify TCR beta CDR3 regions. TCR CDR3 regions were first amplified by RT-PCR with HTBI primers. One entry per CDR3 protein results from TCRdb running MiXCR on the multiplex PCR reads. The profile shows some 740,000 distinct CDR3 sequences, 14% of them singletons. Sequencing was done on a sample of blood. The receptors here all came from a woman aged 18-30 years with Graves' hyperthyroidism.

The gene calls are TRBV29-1 and TRBJ1-1; tentative D call: TRBD1 (5 bases). The CDR3 covers 12 residues. Trimming removed 7 bases from V and 0 bases from J, with 9 bases in between. The germline gives CDR1 SQVTM, CDR2 ANQGSEA. The CDR3 bases are TGCAGCGGCAAGGACATGAACACTGAAGCTTTCTTT. Encoded protein: CSGKDMNTEAFF.

In regard to this clonotype: Sequence at one end of the junction differs from germline and may be a read error. This sequence joins TRBV7-9 and TRBJ2-7; no definite D call. The CDR3 has 16 residues. Germline CDR1 SEHNR, CDR2 FQNEAQ (reference sequence). Here the CDR3 reads CASPRPLLSRTEEQYF. As DNA, the CDR3 is TGCGCCAGCCCACGACCCCTCTTATCTCGTACGGAGGAGCAGTACTTC.

This clonotype was counted between two and nine times. A much larger clone differs by one base, so this may be a read error. The genes are TRBV30 and TRBJ2-1, with D unclear. CDR3 length equals 12 residues. CDR1 and CDR2 (germline): GTSNPN, SVGIG (reference sequence). The CDR3 is CTWSYRYNEQFF. Here the CDR3 DNA reads TGTACCTGGAGTTACAGATACAATGAGCAGTTCTTC.

In its sample, this clonotype was seen a few times. This chain links TRBV20-1 with TRBJ1-6, with 10 bases that match TRBD1. CDR1 and CDR2 (germline): DFQATT, SNEGSKA (reference sequence). The CDR3 runs to 15 residues. The V and J ends lost 1 base and 7 bases, in that order; junction bases with no gene match: 4. The DNA for the CDR3 is TGCAGTGCTAGAGCTAGGGGACAGGGGAATTCACCCCTCCACTTT. This encodes CSARARGQGNSPLHF.

This clonotype was picked up a small number of times. The chain joins TRBV20-1 to TRBJ2-1; 10 positions match TRBD2. Germline V gene lookup returns CDR1 DFQATT and CDR2 SNEGSKA (reference sequence). The CDR3 has 14 residues. The ends lost 6 bases at V and 3 bases at J; junction bases unmatched: 5. The CDR3 DNA sequence: TGCAGTGCCCCAGGGACTAGCGACTACAATGAGCAGTTCTTC. It codes for CSAPGTSDYNEQFF.

This clonotype was found a few times. The chain links TRBV4-1 to TRBJ2-7; D possibly corresponds to TRBD2 (5 bases). Germline loops: CDR1 MGHRA, CDR2 YSYEKL. The CDR3 is made up of 15 amino acids. The V and J ends lost 4 bases and 5 bases respectively, with 18 bases between them. The CDR3 DNA is TGCGCCAGCAGCCCATCGGAGGTGGATAAGGACGAGCAGTACTTC. Translated: CASSPSEVDKDEQYF.

This clonotype was counted ten times or more. This rearrangement joins TRBV6-5 to TRBJ1-1; D uncertain. The CDR3 sequence is 14 residues long. The germline V and J ends were trimmed by 2 bases and 6 bases, with 13 bases remaining between them. From germline, CDR1 is MNHEY and CDR2 SVGAGI. CDR3 nucleotides: TGTGCCAGCAGTTACGGCTGGGGAGACCCTGAAGCTTTCTTT. Translation gives CASSYGWGDPEAFF.

This clonotype was detected ten times or more. V gene TRBV4-2 combines with J gene TRBJ1-2, with no clear D. The CDR3 contains 16 residues. The V gene lost 3 bases and the J gene lost 0 bases, with 14 bases spanning the gap. CDR1 and CDR2 (germline): LGHNA, YNFKEQ. The CDR3 spells CASSQMVADPNYGYTF. In nucleotides, the CDR3 is TGTGCCAGCAGCCAGATGGTGGCGGATCCTAACTATGGCTACACCTTC.

On this clonotype itself: One end of the junction fails to match germline, which may point to a read error. The genes are TRBV12-3 or TRBV12-4 and TRBJ2-5, with a tentative D call TRBD1 (6 bases). This CDR3 has 13 amino acids. The CDR3 protein is CASSLWGQETQCF. The CDR3 nucleotides read TGTGCCAGCAGTTTATGGGGGCAGGAGACCCAGTGCTTC.

This clonotype was counted ten times or more. The genes are TRBV11-2 and TRBJ2-5; D may be TRBD1 or TRBD2 (5 bases each). Germline V CDR1 and CDR2: SGHAT, FQNNGV. V lost 2 bases to trimming and J lost 5 bases, with 18 bases between them. The CDR3 totals 16 residues. The DNA of the CDR3 is TGTGCCAGCAGCTTATACGGGACCCCCTGGGGTGAGACCCAGTACTTC. It yields the protein CASSLYGTPWGETQYF.

The J gene is TRBJ1-4, the V gene TRBV14; D perhaps matches TRBD1 (5 bases). Germline V lookup: CDR1 SGHDN, CDR2 FVKESK. V lost 4 bases, J lost 8 bases, and 14 bases lay in between. The CDR3 is 14 residues long. CDR3 in amino acids: CASSLTGEAEKLFF. For the CDR3, the DNA is TGTGCCAGCAGCCTTACGGGGGAGGCGGAAAAACTGTTTTTT.

In this sample, this clonotype turned up many times. Written as DNA, the CDR3 is TGTGCCACCATCCACTCGCGGGGGTATAACACTGAAGCTTTCTTT. It yields the protein CATIHSRGYNTEAFF. The J gene is TRBJ1-1, the V gene TRBV7-8; the D gene is possibly TRBD1 (5 bases). Per the germline V gene, CDR1 is SGHVS and CDR2 is FQNEAQ. This CDR3 has 15 residues. Trimming cost V 10 bases and J 2 bases, with 20 bases left between them. Full variable domain (missing parts from reference TRBV7-8 and TRBJ1-1): GAGVSQSPRYKVAKRGQDVALRCDPISGHVSLFWYQQALGQGPEFLTYFQNEAQLDKSGLPSDRFFAERPEGSVSTLKIQRTQQEDSAVYLCATIHSRGYNTEAFFGQGTRLTVV.

This clonotype was detected a few times. CDR3 region: CASRQTGGIQPQHF. For the CDR3, the DNA is TGTGCCAGCAGGCAGACAGGGGGCATTCAGCCCCAGCATTTT. The J gene is TRBJ1-5, the V gene TRBV2, with 10 bases fitting TRBD1. Per germline, CDR1 SNHLY and CDR2 FYNNEI. Trimming took 6 bases from V and 6 from J; bases not matched to a gene: 5. This CDR3 region has 14 residues. Complete variable domain (other parts from reference TRBV2 and TRBJ1-5): EPEVTQTPSHQVTQMGQEVILRCVPISNHLYFYWYRQILGQKVEFLVSFYNNEISEKSEIFDDQFSVERPDGSNFTLKIRSTKLEDSAMYFCASRQTGGIQPQHFGDGTRLSIL.